The clone carrying this TCR beta chain was found many times. Where libraries were unsorted, they were derived from 2 million PBMCs stored at -80 degrees C. As for the cDNA, it was generated by 5'RACE with 10-nucleotide random UMIs. TCRdb redid the calling of the 5' RACE reads with MiXCR, one entry per CDR3 protein. The sample gives 45,000 to 55,000 distinct CDR3 sequences, roughly 3.8% of which show up once; 5.5% to 7.5% is in the top ten. Germline values: CDR1 SQVTM, CDR2 ANQGSEA. CDR3 length: 12 residues. Between the trimmed V and J ends, which lost 6 bases and 3 bases, there was a span of 11 bases. These data come from a study of neurological immune-mediated disorders.

This clonotype was sampled from a man aged 60 to 69 with multiple sclerosis. Sequencing was carried out using PBMCs. V and J are TRBV29-1 and TRBJ1-1, with unresolved D. The CDR3 here is CSVLRGYTEAFF. As DNA, the CDR3 is TGCAGCGTACTTCGCGGATACACTGAAGCTTTCTTT.